This TCR beta chain was identified in a study of blood T cells in healthy people across ages. The authors ran a second PCR of about 7 to 11 cycles using a sample-barcoded 5' primer and a J-beta primer mix. TCRdb redid the calling of the 5' RACE reads with MiXCR, one entry per CDR3 protein. Found here are over 750,000 distinct CDR3 sequences, around a quarter of them singletons; the top ten hold under 9.5%. In this sample, this clonotype turned up a few times. After removal of 3 bases from V and 2 bases from J, the junction contained 10 bases not matched to a gene. CDR1 is DFQATT and CDR2 is SNEGSKA in the germline V gene (reference sequence). The CDR3 extends over 15 amino acids. The sample also formed part of further work on T cells of mothers and their children. That study adds: Material was donated by three healthy Caucasian mothers and their six children.

Sequencing was performed on blood. The genes are TRBV20-1 and TRBJ2-7; TRBD2 matches at 7 bases. This sequence was found in a boy aged 5-17 years in good health. The DNA of the CDR3 is TGCAGTGCTAGGGGAGGGGAAGGCGTCGCCTACGAGCAGTACTTC. Its translation: CSARGGEGVAYEQYF.